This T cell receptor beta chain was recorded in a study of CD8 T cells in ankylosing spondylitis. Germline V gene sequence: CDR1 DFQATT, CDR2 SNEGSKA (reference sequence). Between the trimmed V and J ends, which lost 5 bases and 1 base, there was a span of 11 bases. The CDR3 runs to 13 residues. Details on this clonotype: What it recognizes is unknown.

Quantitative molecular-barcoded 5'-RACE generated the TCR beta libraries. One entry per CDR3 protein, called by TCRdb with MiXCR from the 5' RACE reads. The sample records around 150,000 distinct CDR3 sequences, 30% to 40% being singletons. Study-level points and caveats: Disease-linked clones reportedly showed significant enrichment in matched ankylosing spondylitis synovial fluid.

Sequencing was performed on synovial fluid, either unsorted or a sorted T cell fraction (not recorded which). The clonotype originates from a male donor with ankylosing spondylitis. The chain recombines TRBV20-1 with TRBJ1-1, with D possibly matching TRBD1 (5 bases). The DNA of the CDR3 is TGCAGTGCTCTGCGGAGGGGGAACACTGAAGCTTTCTTT. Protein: CSALRRGNTEAFF.